This is a list of T cell receptor beta chains from one sample in a study of blood T cell repertoires in COVID-19. This table comes from immunoSEQ multiplex PCR, and its TCRdb copy is limited to in-frame clones, with some not included. The sample contains under 200,000 clones, roughly 84% of which appear only once. The source material was PBMCs or T cells enriched from blood (not recorded which). The receptors were gathered from a man in his sixties who had recovered from COVID-19. CDR3s include the opening cysteine and the closing phenylalanine or tryptophan. D genes are given only for firm matches.

TGTGCCAGCAGCTTGGGGCCCCCCACAGGTGAGCAGTTCTTC,CASSLGPPTGEQFF,TRBV11-3,TRBJ2-1,NA
TGTGCCAGCAGCGTAGCCTGGCCGAACTACGAGCAGTACTTC,CASSVAWPNYEQYF,TRBV9,TRBJ2-7,NA
TGTGCCAGCAGCACCGAACTACAAACCTCCTACAATGAGCAGTTCTTC,CASSTELQTSYNEQFF,TRBV11-2,TRBJ2-1,NA
TGCGCCAGCAGCCTAGCCCAGGGGACCGGGGAGCTGTTTTTT,CASSLAQGTGELFF,TRBV5-1,TRBJ2-2,NA
TGTGCCAGCAGCTCCATTCCGCAGGAGACCCAGTACTTC,CASSSIPQETQYF,TRBV5-5,TRBJ2-5,NA
TGTGCCAGCACCAGAGGTACTGAAGCTTTCTTT,CASTRGTEAFF,TRBV18,TRBJ1-1,NA
TGTGCCAGCAGTTTTCTAGCGGGATTAGACGAGCAGTACTTC,CASSFLAGLDEQYF,TRBV28,TRBJ2-7,TRBD2
TGTGCCAGTAGTATAGTAACTAGCGGCCTATACGAGCAGTACTTC,CASSIVTSGLYEQYF,TRBV19,TRBJ2-7,TRBD2
TGTGCCAGCAGCCAAGATTACGGGAATTCACCCCTCCACTTT,CASSQDYGNSPLHF,TRBV3-1/TRBV3-2,TRBJ1-6,NA
TGTGCCAGCAGTCTGAGGGAGAGCTCCTACGAGCAGTACTTC,CASSLRESSYEQYF,TRBV2,TRBJ2-7,NA